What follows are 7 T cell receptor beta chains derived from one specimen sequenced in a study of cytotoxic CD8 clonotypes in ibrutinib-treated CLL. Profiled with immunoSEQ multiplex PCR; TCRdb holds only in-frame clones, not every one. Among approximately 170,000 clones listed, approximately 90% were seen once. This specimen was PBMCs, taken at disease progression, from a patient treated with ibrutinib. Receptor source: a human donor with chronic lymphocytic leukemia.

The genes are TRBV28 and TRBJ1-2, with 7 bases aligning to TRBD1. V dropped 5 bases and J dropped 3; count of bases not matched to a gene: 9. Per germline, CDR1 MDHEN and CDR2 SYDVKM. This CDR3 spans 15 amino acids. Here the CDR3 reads CASSPPTGQHYGYTF. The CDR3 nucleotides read TGTGCCAGCAGTCCCCCGACGGGACAGCACTATGGCTACACCTTC.

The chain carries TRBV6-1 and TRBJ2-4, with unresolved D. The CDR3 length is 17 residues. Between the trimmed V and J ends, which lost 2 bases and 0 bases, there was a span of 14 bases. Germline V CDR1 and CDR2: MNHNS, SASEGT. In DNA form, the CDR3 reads TGTGCCAGCAGTGAAAAGGCCTATGAGCTAGCCAAAAACATTCAGTACTTC. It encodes CASSEKAYELAKNIQYF.

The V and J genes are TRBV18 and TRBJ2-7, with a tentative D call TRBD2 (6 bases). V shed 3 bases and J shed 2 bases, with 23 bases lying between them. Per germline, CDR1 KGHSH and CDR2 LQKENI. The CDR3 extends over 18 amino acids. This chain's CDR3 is CASSPIIRDRSGAYEQYF. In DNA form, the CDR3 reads TGTGCCAGCTCACCCATAATTAGAGACAGATCGGGGGCCTACGAGCAGTACTTC.

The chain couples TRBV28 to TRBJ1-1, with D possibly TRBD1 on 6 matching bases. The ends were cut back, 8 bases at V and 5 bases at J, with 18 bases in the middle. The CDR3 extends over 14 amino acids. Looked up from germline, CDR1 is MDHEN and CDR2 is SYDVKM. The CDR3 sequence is CASLLGGLQTEAFF. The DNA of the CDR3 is TGTGCCAGCTTACTGGGGGGGCTTCAGACTGAAGCTTTCTTT.

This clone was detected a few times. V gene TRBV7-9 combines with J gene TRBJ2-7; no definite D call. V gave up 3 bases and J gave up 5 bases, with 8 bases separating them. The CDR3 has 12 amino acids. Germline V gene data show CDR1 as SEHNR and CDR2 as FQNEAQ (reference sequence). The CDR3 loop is CASSFSGHEQYF. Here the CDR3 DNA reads TGTGCCAGCAGCTTCAGTGGCCACGAGCAGTACTTC.

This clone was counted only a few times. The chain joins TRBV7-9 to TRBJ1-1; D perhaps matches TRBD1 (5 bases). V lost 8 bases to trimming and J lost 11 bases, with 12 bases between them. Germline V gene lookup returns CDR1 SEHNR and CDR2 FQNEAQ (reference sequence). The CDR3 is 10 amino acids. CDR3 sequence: CASGLGGAFF. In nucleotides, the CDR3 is TGTGCCAGCGGGTTGGGGGGTGCTTTCTTT. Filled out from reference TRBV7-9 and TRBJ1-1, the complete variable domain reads DTGVSQNPRHKITKRGQNVTFRCDPISEHNRLYWYRQTLGQGPEFLTYFQNEAQLEKSRLLSDRFSAERPKGSFSTLEIQRTEQGDSAMYLCASGLGGAFFGQGTRLTVV.

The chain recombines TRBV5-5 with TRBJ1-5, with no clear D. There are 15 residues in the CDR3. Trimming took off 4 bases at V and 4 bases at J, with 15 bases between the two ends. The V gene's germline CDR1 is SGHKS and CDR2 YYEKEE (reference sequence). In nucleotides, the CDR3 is TGTGCCAGCAGCCCCGAGGGTCTCGGGAATCAGCCCCAGCATTTT. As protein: CASSPEGLGNQPQHF.